This T cell receptor (beta chain) appears in the sequencing data of a study of cytomegalovirus exposure and HLA in healthy donors. Turning to the study itself: HLA-typed donors were the source of approximately 80 million unique TCRs, which an early data release held.

This clone is a singleton in its sample. A read error may produce the germline difference seen at one junction end. In the PCR, 60 Vbeta and 13 Jbeta primers were used. Only in-frame clones appear in the TCRdb table, and some are missing; sequencing was by immunoSEQ multiplex PCR. The sample lists about 100,000 clones, more than 75% occurring once. Germline V gene lookup returns CDR1 DFQATT and CDR2 SNEGSKA (reference sequence). This CDR3 spans 11 amino acids. Sequencing was performed on PBMCs. The sequence came from a woman aged 45-59 years in good health and CMV-seropositive. The rearrangement links TRBV20-1 to TRBJ1-2, with D maybe TRBD1 (5 bases). CDR3 residues: CSARLLRGEIF. The CDR3 DNA is TGCAGTGCTAGGCTACTCCGGGGGGAGATCTTC.